This T cell receptor (beta chain) came from a study of T cells in Graves' hyperthyroidism and ophthalmopathy. Overall study context: Upon initial diagnosis and before any treatment, peripheral blood was collected.

The CDR3 consists of 18 residues. CDR1 and CDR2 from the germline V gene are MNHEY and SVGAGI. V dropped 0 bases and J dropped 1; count of bases not matched to a gene: 9. The table lists this clonotype with many counts. RNA transcripts were the template for amplifying TCR beta CDR3 regions. The study used the HTBI primer set for a first-round RT-PCR of the TCR CDR3. TCRdb itself ran the multiplex PCR reads through MiXCR, one entry per CDR3 protein. Altogether some 770,000 distinct CDR3 sequences are present, 16% being singletons, with the ten largest covering approximately 8%. This clonotype originated in a man aged 18 to 35 with Graves' hyperthyroidism. This chain connects TRBV6-5 to TRBJ2-7, with 10 positions matching TRBD1. The specimen sequenced was blood. The CDR3 DNA reads as TGTGCCAGCAGTTACTCGCCAGCCGGGACAGGGGAATCCTACGAGCAGTACTTC. Translated: CASSYSPAGTGESYEQYF.